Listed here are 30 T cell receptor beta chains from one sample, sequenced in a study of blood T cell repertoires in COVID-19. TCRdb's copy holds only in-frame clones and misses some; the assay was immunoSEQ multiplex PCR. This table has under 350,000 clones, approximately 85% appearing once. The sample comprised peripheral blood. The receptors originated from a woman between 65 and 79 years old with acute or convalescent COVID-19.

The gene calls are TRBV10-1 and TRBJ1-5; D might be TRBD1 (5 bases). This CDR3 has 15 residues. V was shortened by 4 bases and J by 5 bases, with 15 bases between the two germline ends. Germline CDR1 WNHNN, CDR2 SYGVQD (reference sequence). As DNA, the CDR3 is TGCGCCAGCAGTGGGTGGCGGGGGAGGGATCAGCCCCAGCATTTT. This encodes CASSGWRGRDQPQHF.

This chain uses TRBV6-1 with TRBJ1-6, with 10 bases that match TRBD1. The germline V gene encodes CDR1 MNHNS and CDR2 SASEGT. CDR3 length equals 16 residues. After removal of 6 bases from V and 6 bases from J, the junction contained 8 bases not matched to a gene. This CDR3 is CASSEMGQGSNSPLHF. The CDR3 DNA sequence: TGTGCCAGCAGCGAAATGGGACAGGGGAGTAATTCACCCCTCCACTTT.

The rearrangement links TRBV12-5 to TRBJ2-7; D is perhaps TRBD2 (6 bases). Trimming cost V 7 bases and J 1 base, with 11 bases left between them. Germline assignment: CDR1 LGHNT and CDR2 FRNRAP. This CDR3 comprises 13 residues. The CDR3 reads CASAVGTSYEQYF. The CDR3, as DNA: TGTGCTAGTGCCGTCGGGACTTCCTACGAGCAGTACTTC.

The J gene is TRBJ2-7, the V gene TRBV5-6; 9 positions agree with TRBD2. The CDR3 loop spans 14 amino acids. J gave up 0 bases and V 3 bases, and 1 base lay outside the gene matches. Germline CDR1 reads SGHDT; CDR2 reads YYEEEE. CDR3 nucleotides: TGTGCCAGCAGCTCAGCGGGGGGCTCCTACGAGCAGTACTTC. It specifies CASSSAGGSYEQYF.

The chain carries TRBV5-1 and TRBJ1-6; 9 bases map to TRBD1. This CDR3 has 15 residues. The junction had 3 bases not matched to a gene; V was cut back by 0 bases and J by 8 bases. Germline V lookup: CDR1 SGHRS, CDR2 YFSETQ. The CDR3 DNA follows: TGCGCCAGCAGCTTGGGGACAGGGGCGGATTCACCCCTCCACTTT. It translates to CASSLGTGADSPLHF.

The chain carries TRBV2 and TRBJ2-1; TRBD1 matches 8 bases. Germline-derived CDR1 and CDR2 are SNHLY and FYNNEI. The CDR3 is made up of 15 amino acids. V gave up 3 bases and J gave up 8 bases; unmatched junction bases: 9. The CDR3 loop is CASSDSGGMVDEQFF. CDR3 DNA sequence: TGTGCCAGCAGTGATTCAGGGGGCATGGTAGATGAGCAGTTCTTC.

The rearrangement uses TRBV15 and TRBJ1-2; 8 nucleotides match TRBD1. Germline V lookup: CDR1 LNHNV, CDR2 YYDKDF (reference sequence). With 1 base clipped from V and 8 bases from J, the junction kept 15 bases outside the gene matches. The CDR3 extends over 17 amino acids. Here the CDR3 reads CATSRGQHSGTGAGYTF. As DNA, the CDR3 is TGTGCCACCAGCAGAGGACAACACTCCGGGACAGGAGCAGGCTACACCTTC. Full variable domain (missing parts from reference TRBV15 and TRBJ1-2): DAMVIQNPRYQVTQFGKPVTLSCSQTLNHNVMYWYQQKSSQAPKLLFHYYDKDFNNEADTPDNFQSRRPNTSFCFLDIRSPGLGDTAMYLCATSRGQHSGTGAGYTFGSGTRLTVV.

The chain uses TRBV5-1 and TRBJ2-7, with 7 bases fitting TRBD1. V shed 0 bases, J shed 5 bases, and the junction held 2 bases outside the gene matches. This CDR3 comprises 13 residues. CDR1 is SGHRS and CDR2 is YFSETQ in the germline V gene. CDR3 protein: CASSLGQGHEQYF. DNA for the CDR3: TGCGCCAGCAGCTTGGGACAGGGTCACGAGCAGTACTTC. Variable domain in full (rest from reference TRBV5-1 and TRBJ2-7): KAGVTQTPRYLIKTRGQQVTLSCSPISGHRSVSWYQQTPGQGLQFLFEYFSETQRNKGNFPGRFSGRQFSNSRSEMNVSTLELGDSALYLCASSLGQGHEQYFGPGTRLTVT.

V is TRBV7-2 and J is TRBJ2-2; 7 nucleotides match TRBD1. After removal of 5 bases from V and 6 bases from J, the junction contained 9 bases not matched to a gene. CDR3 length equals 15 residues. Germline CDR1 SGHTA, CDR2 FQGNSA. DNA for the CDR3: TGTGCCAGCAGCAAGACAGGGCTCTTTTCCGGGGAGCTGTTTTTT. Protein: CASSKTGLFSGELFF.

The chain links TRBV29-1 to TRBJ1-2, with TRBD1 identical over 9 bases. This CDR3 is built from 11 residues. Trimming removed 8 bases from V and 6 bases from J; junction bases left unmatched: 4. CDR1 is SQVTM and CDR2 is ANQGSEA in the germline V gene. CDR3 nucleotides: TGCAGCCTGGGACAGGGAGATGGCTACACCTTC. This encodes CSLGQGDGYTF.

In DNA, the CDR3 is TGTGCCAGCAGCGGACCTACAGGGCGCTCTGGAAACACCATATATTTT. This translates into CASSGPTGRSGNTIYF. The chain is built from TRBV7-8 and TRBJ1-3, with D possibly matching TRBD1 (6 bases). Trimming stripped 5 bases from V and 0 bases from J, with 14 bases between. Germline lookup yields CDR1 SGHVS and CDR2 FQNEAQ. The CDR3 loop spans 16 amino acids.

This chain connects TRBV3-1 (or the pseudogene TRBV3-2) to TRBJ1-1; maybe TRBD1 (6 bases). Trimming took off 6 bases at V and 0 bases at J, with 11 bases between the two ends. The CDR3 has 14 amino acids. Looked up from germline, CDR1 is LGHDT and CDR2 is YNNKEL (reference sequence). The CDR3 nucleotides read TGTGCCAGCAGGGAACAGGGTATGAACACTGAAGCTTTCTTT. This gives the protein CASREQGMNTEAFF.

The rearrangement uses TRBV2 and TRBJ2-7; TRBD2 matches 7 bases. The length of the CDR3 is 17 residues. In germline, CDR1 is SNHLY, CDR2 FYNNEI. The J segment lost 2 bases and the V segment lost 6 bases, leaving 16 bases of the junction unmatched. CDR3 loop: CASRPPASAGRTYEQYF. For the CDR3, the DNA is TGTGCCAGCAGGCCGCCAGCCTCAGCGGGACGGACCTACGAGCAGTACTTC. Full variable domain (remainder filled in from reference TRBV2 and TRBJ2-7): EPEVTQTPSHQVTQMGQEVILRCVPISNHLYFYWYRQILGQKVEFLVSFYNNEISEKSEIFDDQFSVERPDGSNFTLKIRSTKLEDSAMYFCASRPPASAGRTYEQYFGPGTRLTVT.

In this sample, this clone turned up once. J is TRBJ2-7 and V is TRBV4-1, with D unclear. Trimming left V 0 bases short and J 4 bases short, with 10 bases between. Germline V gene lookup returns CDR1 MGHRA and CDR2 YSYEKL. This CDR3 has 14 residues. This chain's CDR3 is CASSQDEIIYEQYF. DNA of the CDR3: TGCGCCAGCAGCCAAGATGAGATCATTTACGAGCAGTACTTC.

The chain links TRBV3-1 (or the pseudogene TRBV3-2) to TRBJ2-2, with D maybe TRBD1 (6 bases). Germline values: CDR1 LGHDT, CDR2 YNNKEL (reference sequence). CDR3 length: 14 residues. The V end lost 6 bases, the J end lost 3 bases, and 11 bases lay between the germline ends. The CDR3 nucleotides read TGTGCCAGCAGACAGGGAACTGACACCGGGGAGCTGTTTTTT. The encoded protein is CASRQGTDTGELFF.

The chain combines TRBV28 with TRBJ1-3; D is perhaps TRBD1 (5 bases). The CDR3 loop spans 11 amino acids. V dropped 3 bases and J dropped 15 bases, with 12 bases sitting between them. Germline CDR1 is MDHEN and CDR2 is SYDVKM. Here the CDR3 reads CASSFQGIRYF. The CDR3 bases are TGTGCCAGCAGTTTTCAGGGCATTAGATATTTT.

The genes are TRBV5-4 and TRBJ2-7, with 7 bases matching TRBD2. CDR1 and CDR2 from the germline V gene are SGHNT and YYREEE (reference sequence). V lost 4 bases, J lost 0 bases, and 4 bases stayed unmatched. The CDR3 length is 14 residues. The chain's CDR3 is CASSPRLASYEQYF. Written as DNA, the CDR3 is TGTGCCAGCAGCCCCCGACTAGCCTCCTACGAGCAGTACTTC.

DNA for the CDR3: TGTGCCAGCAGAGCCCCGAGGGATCTGTTTTTT. It codes for CASRAPRDLFF. The genes are TRBV6-5 and TRBJ1-4; no clear D. The CDR3 sequence is 11 residues long. V shed 6 bases and J shed 14 bases, with 13 bases lying between them. Germline CDR1 reads MNHEY; CDR2 reads SVGAGI.

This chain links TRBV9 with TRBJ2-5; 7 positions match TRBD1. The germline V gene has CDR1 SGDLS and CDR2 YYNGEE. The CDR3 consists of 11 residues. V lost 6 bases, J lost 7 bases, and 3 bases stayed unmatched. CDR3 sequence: CASNPGGTQYF. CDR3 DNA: TGTGCCAGCAACCCAGGGGGGACCCAGTACTTC.

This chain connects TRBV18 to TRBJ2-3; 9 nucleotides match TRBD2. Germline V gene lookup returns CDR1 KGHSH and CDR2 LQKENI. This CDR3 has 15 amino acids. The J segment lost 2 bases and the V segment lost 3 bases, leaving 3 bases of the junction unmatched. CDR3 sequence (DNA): TGTGCCAGCTCACCTAGCGGGGGACCCACAGATACGCAGTATTTT. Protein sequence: CASSPSGGPTDTQYF.

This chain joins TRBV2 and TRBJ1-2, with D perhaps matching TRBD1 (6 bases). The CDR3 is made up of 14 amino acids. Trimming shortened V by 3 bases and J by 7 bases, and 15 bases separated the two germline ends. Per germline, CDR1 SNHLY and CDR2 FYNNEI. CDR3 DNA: TGTGCCAGCAGTGACCCCCGGGGGGCGGCTGGCTACACCTTC. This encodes CASSDPRGAAGYTF.

This CDR3 is CASSTTGPGNTIYF. The CDR3 DNA is TGTGCCAGCAGCACAACAGGGCCTGGAAACACCATATATTTT. The chain uses TRBV7-9 and TRBJ1-3, with a weak D call TRBD1 (6 bases). The CDR3 loop spans 14 amino acids. Trimming pared 5 bases from V and 2 bases from J, leaving 10 bases between. The germline gives CDR1 SEHNR, CDR2 FQNEAQ (reference sequence).

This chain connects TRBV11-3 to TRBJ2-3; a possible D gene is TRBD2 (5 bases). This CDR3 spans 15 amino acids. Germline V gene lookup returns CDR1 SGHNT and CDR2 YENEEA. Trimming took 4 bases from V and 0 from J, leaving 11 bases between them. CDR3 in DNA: TGTGCCAGCAGCTCCCGGACTGCTAGCACAGATACGCAGTATTTT. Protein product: CASSSRTASTDTQYF.

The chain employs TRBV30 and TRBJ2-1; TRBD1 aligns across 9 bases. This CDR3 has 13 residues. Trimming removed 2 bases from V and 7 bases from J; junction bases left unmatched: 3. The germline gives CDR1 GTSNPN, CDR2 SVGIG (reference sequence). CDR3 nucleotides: TGTGCCTGGAGTAGAGGGACAGGGAATGAGCAGTTCTTC. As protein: CAWSRGTGNEQFF.

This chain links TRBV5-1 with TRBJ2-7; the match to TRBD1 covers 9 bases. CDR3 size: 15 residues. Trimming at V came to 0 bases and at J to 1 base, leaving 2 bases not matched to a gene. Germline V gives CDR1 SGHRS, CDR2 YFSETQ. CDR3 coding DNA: TGCGCCAGCAGCTTGGAGACAGGGGGATCCTACGAGCAGTACTTC. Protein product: CASSLETGGSYEQYF.

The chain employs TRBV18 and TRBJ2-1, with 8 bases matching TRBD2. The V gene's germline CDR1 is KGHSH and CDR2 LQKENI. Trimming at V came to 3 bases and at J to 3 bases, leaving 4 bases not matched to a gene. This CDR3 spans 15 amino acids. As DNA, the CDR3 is TGTGCCAGCTCACCGAGCGGGGGCCGCTACAATGAGCAGTTCTTC. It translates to CASSPSGGRYNEQFF.

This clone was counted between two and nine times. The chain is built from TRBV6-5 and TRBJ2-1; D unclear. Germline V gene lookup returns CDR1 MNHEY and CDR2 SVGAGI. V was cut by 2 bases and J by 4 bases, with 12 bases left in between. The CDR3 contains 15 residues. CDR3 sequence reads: CASSYGLLQYNEQFF. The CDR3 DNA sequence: TGTGCCAGCAGTTACGGGCTCCTCCAATACAATGAGCAGTTCTTC.

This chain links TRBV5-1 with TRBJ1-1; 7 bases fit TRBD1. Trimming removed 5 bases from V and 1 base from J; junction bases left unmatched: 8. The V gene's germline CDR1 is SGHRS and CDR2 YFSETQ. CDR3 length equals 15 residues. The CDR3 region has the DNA TGCGCCAGCAGAAAAACCGGGACAGCGAACACTGAAGCTTTCTTT. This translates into CASRKTGTANTEAFF.

In nucleotides, the CDR3 is TGTGCCAGCCGCCTTAGGGGGACTGGAAACACCATATATTTT. Translated, it gives CASRLRGTGNTIYF. The gene calls are TRBV6-4 and TRBJ1-3; TRBD1 might be the D (6 bases). From germline, CDR1 is MRHNA and CDR2 SNTAGT. The germline V and J ends were trimmed by 8 bases and 2 bases, with 13 bases remaining between them. This CDR3 spans 14 amino acids.

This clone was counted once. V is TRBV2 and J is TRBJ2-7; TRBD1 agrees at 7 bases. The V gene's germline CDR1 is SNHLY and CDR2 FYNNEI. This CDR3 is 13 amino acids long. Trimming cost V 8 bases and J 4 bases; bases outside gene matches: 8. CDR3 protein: CASRQGQTYEQYF. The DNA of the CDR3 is TGTGCCAGCCGGCAGGGACAGACTTACGAGCAGTACTTC.